Detailed here is one TCR beta chain. As originally analysed: Estimated nucleated cell counts came from reference gene primer amplification. Using immunoSEQ multiplex PCR, the repertoire was profiled, and TCRdb retains in-frame clones only, with some absent. Clonal size and the V and J genes are those of that table, whereas D and trimming came from the DNA. The sample includes roughly 500,000 clones, roughly 89% of them seen just once. This specimen comes from a study of blood T cell repertoires in COVID-19. Overall study: From the United States, Italy and Spain came samples of acute and convalescent COVID-19.

Germline V lookup: CDR1 SGHTA, CDR2 FQGNSA. V lost 5 bases, J lost 1 base, and 8 bases lay in between. This CDR3 has 13 residues. Material for sequencing was peripheral blood. The chain recombines TRBV7-2 with TRBJ1-1; D gene unclear. The TCR sequence derives from a man aged 18 to 35 with COVID-19, enrolled during active disease. This CDR3 reads CASSRGQNTEAFF. The CDR3 DNA is TGTGCCAGCAGCCGTGGCCAGAACACTGAAGCTTTCTTT.